In its sample, the clone carrying this T cell receptor (gamma chain) was seen a few times. What it binds is not known. The data stem from a study of Vδ1+ human thymocytes. Findings and limits, study-wide: About 20% of thymic delta-chain sequences were Vdelta2, with few Vdelta3, unlike blood Vdelta1+ controls. Thymic TRG and TRD repertoires appeared highly polyclonal.

This CDR3 has 11 amino acids. The V gene end was trimmed by 3 bases and the J gene end by 11 bases; junction bases not matched to a gene: 7. Germline CDR1 EGSTGY, CDR2 YDSYTSSV. The template was reverse-transcribed extracted RNA. Pooled V-gene forward primers with one constant-region reverse primer generated the CDR3 amplicons by multiplex PCR. TCRdb redid the clone calls on the multiplex PCR reads with CATT. Found here are about 36,000 gamma-chain clones, roughly a fifth of them singletons; the top ten hold about 2%. V is TRGV4 and J is TRGJ1 or TRGJ2. The TCR comes from a girl under three years old who had congenital heart surgery. The sequenced sample was Vdelta1+ gamma-delta thymocytes from the thymus. Indicated subset: FACS-sorted CD3+ TCRalphabeta- TCRVdelta1+ TCRVdelta2- thymocytes. This CDR3 is CATWDSLEKLF. CDR3 sequence (DNA): TGTGCCACCTGGGATTCTCTCGAGAAACTCTTT.